These T cell receptor beta chains were read from a single sample in a study of regulatory T cells in long-lasting Graves disease. TCRdb called the multiplex PCR reads again in MiXCR, with one record for every CDR3 protein. The sample contains about 540,000 distinct CDR3 sequences, around an eighth of which appear only once. The same specimen was also included in a second study, on T cells in Graves' hyperthyroidism and ophthalmopathy.

The sequenced sample was peripheral blood mononuclear cells (PBMCs), obtained at new diagnosis, from a patient treated with antithyroid drugs. The receptors were sampled from a man aged 25 to 40 with Graves disease. The CDR3 runs from the conserved cysteine through the conserved F or W. D genes are given only for firm matches. Clone size is shown for a subset of rows, as once, few, many or a class of expanded clone.

CDR3: CSASIGSLIYNEQFF; DNA: TGCAGTGCTAGTATAGGGAGTCTGATTTACAATGAGCAGTTCTTC; J: TRBJ2-1; D: -; V: TRBV20-1; size: -
CDR3: CSPYDRNYGYTF; DNA: TGCAGCCCCTACGACAGGAACTATGGCTACACCTTC; J: TRBJ1-2; D: -; V: TRBV29-1; size: many
CDR3: CASSELSSNTGELFF; DNA: TGTGCCAGCAGTGAACTCTCGTCGAACACCGGGGAGCTGTTTTTT; J: TRBJ2-2; D: -; V: TRBV2; size: many
CDR3: CASSIDNAGNEKLFF; DNA: TGTGCCAGTAGTATAGACAACGCAGGGAACGAAAAACTGTTTTTT; J: TRBJ1-4; D: -; V: TRBV19; size: many
CDR3: CASSQDGTPAGYTF; DNA: TGTGCCAGCAGCCAAGATGGAACTCCGGCTGGCTACACCTTC; J: TRBJ1-2; D: -; V: TRBV14; size: -
CDR3: CASSIPGQAGLYEQYF; DNA: TGTGCCAGCAGCATCCCTGGACAGGCCGGCCTCTACGAGCAGTACTTC; J: TRBJ2-7; D: TRBD1; V: TRBV7-9; size: few
CDR3: CAWSLGAGGRNEQFF; DNA: TGTGCCTGGAGCCTGGGGGCGGGAGGCAGAAATGAGCAGTTCTTC; J: TRBJ2-1; D: TRBD2; V: TRBV30; size: many
CDR3: CASSLNPGHMALERYGYTF; DNA: TGCGCCAGCAGCTTAAACCCGGGACATATGGCGCTTGAGCGATATGGCTACACCTTC; J: TRBJ1-2; D: -; V: TRBV5-1; size: -
CDR3: CSARSEVAGLNEQFF; DNA: TGCAGTGCTAGGTCGGAAGTAGCGGGATTGAATGAGCAGTTCTTC; J: TRBJ2-1; D: TRBD2; V: TRBV20-1; size: many
CDR3: CASSIAVSSYEQYF; DNA: TGTGCCAGTAGTATTGCTGTGAGCTCCTACGAGCAGTACTTC; J: TRBJ2-7; D: -; V: TRBV19; size: -
CDR3: CASSGPTGNEQYF; DNA: TGCGCCAGCAGCGGGCCCACGGGCAACGAGCAGTACTTC; J: TRBJ2-7; D: -; V: TRBV5-1; size: many
CDR3: CSARVPGFSYNEQFF; DNA: TGCAGTGCTAGAGTTCCGGGTTTCTCCTACAATGAGCAGTTCTTC; J: TRBJ2-1; D: -; V: TRBV20-1; size: -
CDR3: CASSISTGSIGELFF; DNA: TGTGCCAGTAGTATTTCTACCGGCAGCATCGGGGAGCTGTTTTTT; J: TRBJ2-2; D: -; V: TRBV19; size: few
CDR3: CASSKQGASYEQYF; DNA: TGTGCCAGTAGTAAACAGGGGGCCTCCTACGAGCAGTACTTC; J: TRBJ2-7; D: TRBD1; V: TRBV19; size: few
CDR3: CSVEGYFLSSYNEQFF; DNA: TGCAGCGTTGAGGGCTACTTCTTGAGCTCCTACAATGAGCAGTTCTTC; J: TRBJ2-1; D: -; V: TRBV29-1; size: -
CDR3: CSARADGSSYEQYF; DNA: TGCAGTGCTAGAGCGGACGGAAGCTCCTACGAGCAGTACTTC; J: TRBJ2-7; D: -; V: TRBV20-1; size: -
CDR3: CASSRENIQYF; DNA: TGCGCCAGCAGCAGGGAAAACATTCAGTACTTC; J: TRBJ2-4; D: -; V: TRBV10-2; size: -
CDR3: CASSPDGLSPYNEQFF; DNA: TGCGCCAGCAGTCCGGATGGGCTAAGCCCCTACAATGAGCAGTTCTTC; J: TRBJ2-1; D: -; V: TRBV5-1; size: -
CDR3: CASSFRIAGESEQFF; DNA: TGTGCCAGCAGCTTCAGGATAGCGGGAGAGTCTGAGCAGTTCTTC; J: TRBJ2-1; D: TRBD2; V: TRBV11-3; size: many
CDR3: CAWSWSGGGGYGYTF; DNA: TGTGCCTGGAGTTGGTCCGGGGGGGGCGGCTATGGCTACACCTTC; J: TRBJ1-2; D: -; V: TRBV30; size: few
CDR3: CASSESSTLKTQYF; DNA: TGCGCCAGCAGTGAGTCTAGCACTTTAAAGACCCAGTACTTC; J: TRBJ2-5; D: -; V: TRBV10-2; size: many
CDR3: CSANLRTDTQYF; DNA: TGCAGTGCTAACCTTCGCACAGATACGCAGTATTTT; J: TRBJ2-3; D: -; V: TRBV20-1; size: many
CDR3: CAWSVQGSNQPQHF; DNA: TGTGCCTGGAGTGTACAAGGGAGCAATCAGCCCCAGCATTTT; J: TRBJ1-5; D: -; V: TRBV30; size: -
CDR3: CASSFGRGTGELFF; DNA: TGTGCCAGCAGTTTCGGGAGGGGGACCGGGGAGCTGTTTTTT; J: TRBJ2-2; D: TRBD2; V: TRBV27; size: many